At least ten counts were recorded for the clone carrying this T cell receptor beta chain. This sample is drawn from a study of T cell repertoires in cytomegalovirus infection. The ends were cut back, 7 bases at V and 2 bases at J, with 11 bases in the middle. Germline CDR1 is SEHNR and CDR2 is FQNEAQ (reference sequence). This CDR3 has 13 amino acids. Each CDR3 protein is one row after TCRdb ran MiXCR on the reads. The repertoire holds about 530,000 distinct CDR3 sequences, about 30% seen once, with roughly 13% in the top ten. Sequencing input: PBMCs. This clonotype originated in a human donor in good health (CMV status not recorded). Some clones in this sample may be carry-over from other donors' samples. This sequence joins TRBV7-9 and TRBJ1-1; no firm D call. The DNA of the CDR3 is TGTGCCAGCATGATGGACTTAAACACTGAAGCTTTCTTT. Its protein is CASMMDLNTEAFF.